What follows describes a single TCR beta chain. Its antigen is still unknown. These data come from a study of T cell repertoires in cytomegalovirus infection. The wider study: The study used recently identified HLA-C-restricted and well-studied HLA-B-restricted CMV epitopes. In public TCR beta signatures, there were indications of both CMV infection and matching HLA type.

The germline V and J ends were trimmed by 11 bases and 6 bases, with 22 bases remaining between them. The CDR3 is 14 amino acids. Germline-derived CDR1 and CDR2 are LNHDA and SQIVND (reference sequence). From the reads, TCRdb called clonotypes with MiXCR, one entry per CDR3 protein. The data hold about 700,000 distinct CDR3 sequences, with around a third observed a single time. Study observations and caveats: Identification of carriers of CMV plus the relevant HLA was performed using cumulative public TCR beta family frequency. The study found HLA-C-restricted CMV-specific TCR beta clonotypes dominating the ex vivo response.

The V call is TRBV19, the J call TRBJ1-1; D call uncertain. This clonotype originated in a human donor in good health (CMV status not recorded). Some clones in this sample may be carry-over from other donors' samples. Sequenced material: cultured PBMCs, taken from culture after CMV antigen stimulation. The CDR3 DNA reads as TGTGCCGGTAAAGCAACCTATACGGGTGCTGAAGCTTTCTTT. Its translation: CAGKATYTGAEAFF. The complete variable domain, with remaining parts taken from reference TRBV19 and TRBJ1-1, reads DGGITQSPKYLFRKEGQNVTLSCEQNLNHDAMYWYRQDPGQGLRLIYYSQIVNDFQKGDIAEGYSVSREKKESFPLTVTSAQKNPTAFYLCAGKATYTGAEAFFGQGTRLTVV.